The TCR beta chain described here comes from a study of beta chain features in type 1 diabetes. Background on the study: Patients and healthy donors were similar in age, gender and cell yields. There were 107,917,701 sorted cells examined across all samples. Broader study findings: Among all four CD4+ subsets, Type 1 diabetes patients had TCRB CDR3s that were moderately but significantly shorter.

Remarks on this clone: The antigen remains unidentified.

A CD45RO/CCR7/CD25/CD127/CD95/CD27 panel sorted naive, central memory, regulatory and stem cell-like memory CD4+ cells. Germline loops: CDR1 GTSNPN, CDR2 SVGIG (reference sequence). This CDR3 is built from 14 residues. V was trimmed by 3 bases and J by 6 bases, leaving 17 bases between them. What was sequenced were expressed TCRB transcripts, since all of the isolated RNA had been reverse transcribed. Naive, central memory and regulatory T cell samples produced a mean of approximately 3.9 million reads. The protocol was immunoSEQ multiplex PCR, while the TCRdb copy is restricted to in-frame clones and leaves out a portion. There are approximately 250,000 clones in the sample; roughly 17% occur only once, and roughly 0.08% lies in the top ten.

The specimen sequenced was naive CD4+ T cells from blood. The V call is TRBV30, the J call TRBJ1-2; possibly TRBD1 for D (6 bases). The sequence was obtained from a man aged 25 to 45 with type 1 diabetes. CDR3 sequence: CAWREAGGSHGYTF. In DNA form, the CDR3 reads TGTGCCTGGAGGGAGGCGGGGGGCTCCCATGGCTACACCTTC. The entire variable domain, with the rest obtained from reference TRBV30 and TRBJ1-2, is as follows: SQTIHQWPATLVQPVGSPLSLECTVEGTSNPNLYWYRQAAGRGLQLLFYSVGIGQISSEVPQNLSASRPQDRQFILSSKKLLLSDSGFYLCAWREAGGSHGYTFGSGTRLTVV.